This T cell receptor beta chain was profiled in a study of a mutant IDH1 vaccine in newly diagnosed glioma. Study information: Patients received vaccination from 4-6 weeks after radiotherapy alone, or with temozolomide cycles.

Per the germline V gene, CDR1 is SGHRS and CDR2 is YFSETQ. V lost 3 bases and J lost 5; bases outside the gene matches: 8. This CDR3 has 15 residues. Noted time point: week 5, during vaccination. What each vaccine dose contained was 300 ug of mutant IDH1 20-mer peptide, accompanied by topical imiquimod. Libraries were prepared by immunoSEQ multiplex PCR; TCRdb keeps only in-frame clonotypes and omits some of them. Of tens of thousands of clones in the sample, 79% were seen once. With regard to this clone: Its specificity is unknown.

This receptor was identified in a man in his forties with glioma. Some clones in this sample may be carry-over from other donors' samples. The source was PBMCs, collected from a glioma patient whose treatment included an IDH1 peptide vaccine. The genes are TRBV5-1 and TRBJ2-7; 10 nucleotides match TRBD1. The CDR3 sequence is CASSWGGQGFNEQYF. The DNA for the CDR3 is TGCGCCAGCAGCTGGGGGGGACAGGGGTTCAACGAGCAGTACTTC.